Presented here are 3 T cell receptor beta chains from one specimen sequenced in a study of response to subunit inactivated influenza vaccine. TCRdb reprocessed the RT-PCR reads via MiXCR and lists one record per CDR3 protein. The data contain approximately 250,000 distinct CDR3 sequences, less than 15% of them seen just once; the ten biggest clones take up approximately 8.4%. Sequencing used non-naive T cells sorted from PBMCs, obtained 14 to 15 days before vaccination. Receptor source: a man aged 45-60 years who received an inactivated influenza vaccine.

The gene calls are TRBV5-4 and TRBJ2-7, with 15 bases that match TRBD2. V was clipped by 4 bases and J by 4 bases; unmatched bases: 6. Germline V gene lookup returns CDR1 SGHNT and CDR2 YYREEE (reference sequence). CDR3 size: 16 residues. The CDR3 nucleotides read TGTGCCAGCAGCGTGGGGGGGACTAGCGGGAGGTACGAGCAGTACTTC. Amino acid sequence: CASSVGGTSGRYEQYF.

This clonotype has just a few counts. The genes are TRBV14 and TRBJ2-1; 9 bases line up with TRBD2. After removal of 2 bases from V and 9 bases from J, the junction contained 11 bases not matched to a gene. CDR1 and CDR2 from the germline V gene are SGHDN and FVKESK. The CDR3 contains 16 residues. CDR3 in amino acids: CASSQLAGGAVAEQFF. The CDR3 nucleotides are TGTGCCAGCAGCCAACTGGCGGGAGGGGCGGTGGCTGAGCAGTTCTTC.

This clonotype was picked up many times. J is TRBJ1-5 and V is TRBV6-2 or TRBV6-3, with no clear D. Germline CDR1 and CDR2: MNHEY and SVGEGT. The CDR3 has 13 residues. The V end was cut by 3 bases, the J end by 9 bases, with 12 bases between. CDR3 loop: CASSYTVPRPQHF. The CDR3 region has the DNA TGTGCCAGCAGTTATACAGTGCCGAGGCCCCAGCATTTT.